This is a list of T cell receptor beta chains from one sample in a study of HIV-infected children after antiretroviral therapy interruption. TCRdb re-analysed the 3' RACE reads in MiXCR, keeping a single row per CDR3 protein. The sample has about 89,000 distinct CDR3 sequences, under 8% seen once; the top ten hold 0.9% to 1.4%. Sequences were derived from CD45RA+ CD4+ T cells from PBMCs, pooled from several time points, sampled from a donor given antiretroviral therapy, either interrupted or continuous. The receptors stem from a pool of human donors with HIV. Both conserved end residues are part of each CDR3. A D gene is named only where the DNA matches it firmly. Size is omitted from some rows. Given values are once, few, many or a class for expanded clones.

J: TRBJ2-1
V: TRBV12-3/TRBV12-4
D: TRBD2
size: many
CDR3: CASSLGLAGNNNEQFF
DNA: TGTGCCAGCAGTTTAGGTCTAGCGGGAAACAACAATGAGCAGTTCTTC

J: TRBJ1-1
V: TRBV6-5
D: .
size: many
CDR3: CASSYSVSEILNTEAFF
DNA: TGTGCCAGCAGTTACTCGGTTTCCGAGATACTTAACACTGAAGCTTTCTTT

J: TRBJ2-4
V: TRBV7-2
D: .
size: .
CDR3: CASSLGAGLNIQYF
DNA: TGTGCCAGCAGCTTAGGGGCAGGACTAAACATTCAGTACTTC

J: TRBJ2-7
V: TRBV20-1
D: TRBD2
size: many
CDR3: CSARDPRVGREVGYEQYF
DNA: TGCAGTGCTAGAGATCCCCGCGTGGGGCGGGAGGTGGGTTACGAGCAGTACTTC

J: TRBJ1-5
V: TRBV27
D: .
size: many
CDR3: CASSFRNQPQHF
DNA: TGTGCCAGCAGTTTTCGCAATCAGCCCCAGCATTTT

J: TRBJ2-1
V: TRBV7-2
D: .
size: medium-sized
CDR3: CASSRVGGLGEQFF
DNA: TGTGCCAGCAGTCGCGTGGGGGGATTGGGTGAGCAGTTCTTC

J: TRBJ1-6
V: TRBV7-2
D: .
size: .
CDR3: CASSLPPAGSYNSPLYF
DNA: TGTGCCAGCAGCTTACCTCCAGCGGGTTCCTATAATTCACCCCTCTACTTT

J: TRBJ1-1
V: TRBV19
D: .
size: .
CDR3: CASSIIGGAGTEAFF
DNA: TGTGCCAGTAGTATTATTGGGGGCGCGGGAACTGAAGCTTTCTTT

J: TRBJ2-7
V: TRBV7-2
D: TRBD1
size: many
CDR3: CASSLRQGASEQYF
DNA: TGTGCCAGCAGCTTAAGACAGGGGGCCTCCGAGCAGTACTTC

J: TRBJ2-7
V: TRBV5-1
D: .
size: .
CDR3: CASTRENEQYF
DNA: TGCGCCAGCACGAGGGAAAACGAGCAGTACTTC

J: TRBJ2-1
V: TRBV29-1
D: .
size: .
CDR3: CSVMKGGYNEQFF
DNA: TGCAGCGTCATGAAAGGGGGCTACAATGAGCAGTTCTTC

J: TRBJ1-5
V: TRBV6-4
D: .
size: .
CDR3: CASSESGAGSNQPQHF
DNA: TGTGCCAGCAGTGAGTCAGGGGCAGGTAGCAATCAGCCCCAGCATTTT

J: TRBJ2-2
V: TRBV5-1
D: .
size: many
CDR3: CASSSRRGGLDANTGELFF
DNA: TGCGCCAGCAGCTCACGGCGTGGGGGCCTTGACGCGAACACCGGGGAGCTGTTTTTT

J: TRBJ2-3
V: TRBV24-1
D: TRBD2
size: many
CDR3: CATSDAGGQDTQYF
DNA: TGTGCCACCAGTGACGCGGGGGGCCAAGATACGCAGTATTTT

J: TRBJ2-7
V: TRBV29-1
D: .
size: many
CDR3: CSAEKYEQYF
DNA: TGCAGCGCTGAGAAATACGAGCAGTACTTC

J: TRBJ1-1
V: TRBV3-1
D: TRBD1
size: .
CDR3: CASSQGSGGLTEAFF
DNA: TGTGCCAGCAGCCAAGGATCAGGGGGCCTCACTGAAGCTTTCTTT

J: TRBJ2-3
V: TRBV10-3
D: .
size: many
CDR3: CAIQAEADTQYF
DNA: TGTGCCATCCAAGCGGAGGCAGATACGCAGTATTTT

J: TRBJ1-1
V: TRBV29-1
D: .
size: many
CDR3: CSVAGVLNTEAFF
DNA: TGCAGCGTTGCGGGGGTTCTGAACACTGAAGCTTTCTTT

J: TRBJ1-1
V: TRBV2
D: .
size: many
CDR3: CASTDSESRWGFTEAFF
DNA: TGTGCCAGCACCGATAGCGAGAGCCGGTGGGGGTTCACTGAAGCTTTCTTT

J: TRBJ1-3
V: TRBV28
D: .
size: many
CDR3: CASSLRTSGNTIYF
DNA: TGTGCCAGCAGTTTAAGAACCTCTGGAAACACCATATATTTT

J: TRBJ2-3
V: TRBV20-1
D: .
size: .
CDR3: CSAGFWEVDTQYF
DNA: TGCAGTGCGGGGTTCTGGGAGGTAGATACGCAGTATTTT

J: TRBJ2-4
V: TRBV11-2
D: .
size: many
CDR3: CASTAQALAKNIQYF
DNA: TGTGCCAGCACCGCCCAGGCACTAGCCAAAAACATTCAGTACTTC

J: TRBJ2-3
V: TRBV5-1
D: .
size: many
CDR3: CASSLEDIRADTQYF
DNA: TGCGCCAGCAGCTTGGAAGACATTAGGGCAGATACGCAGTATTTT

J: TRBJ1-2
V: TRBV13
D: .
size: .
CDR3: CASSFGPFNYGYTF
DNA: TGTGCCAGCAGCTTCGGACCCTTTAACTATGGCTACACCTTC

J: TRBJ1-1
V: TRBV4-2
D: .
size: many
CDR3: CASSQEGEGTEAFF
DNA: TGTGCCAGCAGCCAAGAAGGGGAGGGGACTGAAGCTTTCTTT

J: TRBJ1-2
V: TRBV7-9
D: .
size: many
CDR3: CASSWGFGDGDGYTF
DNA: TGTGCCAGCAGCTGGGGTTTTGGGGACGGAGATGGCTACACCTTC

J: TRBJ1-2
V: TRBV12-3/TRBV12-4
D: .
size: many
CDR3: CASMGSNYGYTF
DNA: TGTGCCAGCATGGGCAGTAACTATGGCTACACCTTC

J: TRBJ2-2
V: TRBV3-1
D: .
size: many
CDR3: CASSQYTGTNTGELFF
DNA: TGTGCCAGCAGCCAATATACAGGAACGAACACCGGGGAGCTGTTTTTT

J: TRBJ2-1
V: TRBV19
D: TRBD1
size: many
CDR3: CASSRPGQGTNEQFF
DNA: TGTGCCAGTAGCCGTCCGGGACAGGGGACCAATGAGCAGTTCTTC